This TCR beta chain was retrieved from a study of T cell responses to AZD1222 COVID-19 vaccine. Repertoires were generated with immunoSEQ multiplex PCR, while TCRdb's copy carries only in-frame clones and drops some. The table includes over 150,000 clones, 80% to 95% detected once. About this clone itself: No antigen is known for it.

The study, taken as a whole, reports: Unmutated variant regions are reportedly targeted by nearly half of spike-specific TCRs. Most donors were white British and more were female, and clonal diversity was possibly underestimated. CD4 TCRs covered the whole spike, strongest at regions 160-218 and 743-854.

This sequence was found in an adult who received the MenACWY meningococcal vaccine as a control. The source was peripheral blood, collected 28 days after the second dose of the MenACWY control vaccine.

The CDR3 DNA follows: TGCAGCGTTGAGTGGGGAAAGGGGCAGCCCCAGCATTTT. This codes for CSVEWGKGQPQHF. The genes are TRBV29-1 and TRBJ1-5, with D perhaps matching TRBD1 (5 bases). Germline-derived CDR1 and CDR2 are SQVTM and ANQGSEA. This CDR3 spans 13 amino acids. V lost 3 bases and J lost 7, with 13 bases in between.